This entry lists 26 T cell receptor beta chains sequenced from one sample in a study of CD8+ T cells in alopecia areata. Following RNA extraction, reverse transcription yielded cDNA that acted as the sequencing template. Clones were sequenced by immunoSEQ multiplex PCR, and TCRdb holds only the in-frame ones, with some missing. The sample has 1,500 to 2,000 clones, none seen only once. The specimen sequenced was lesional skin. These receptors were taken from a C3H/HeJ mouse with alopecia areata. The MHC haplotype of the strain is H2-k.

This clone was detected only a few times. All gene names here are mouse names. The read falls 4 residues short of the CDR3 end, and the missing part is taken from the germline J gene. The chain carries TRBV5 and TRBJ2-2; D perhaps matches TRBD1 (6 bases). Germline lookup yields CDR1 LGHNA and CDR2 YNLKQL (reference sequence). The V end lost 0 bases, the J end lost 1 base, and 15 bases lay between the germline ends. This CDR3 has 18 residues. The CDR3 protein is CASSQDPVPGQNTGQLYF. The part of the CDR3 DNA that was read is TGTGCCAGCAGCCAAGATCCGGTTCCGGGACAAAACACCGGG.

This clone has at least ten counts. The protein listed by TCRdb differs at residue 11 from the translated DNA, so the DNA translation is shown. Gene and germline names: mouse. The sequenced fragment ends 3 residues before the CDR3 boundary, so the rest is inferred from the germline J gene. The rearrangement uses TRBV17 and TRBJ1-3; 9 bases align to TRBD1. Germline V gene lookup returns CDR1 MNHDT and CDR2 YYDKIL. This CDR3 contains 14 residues. CDR3 sequence reads: CASTPDRGGNTLYF. The sequenced part of the CDR3 DNA is TGTGCCAGCACCCCGGACAGGGGTGGAAATACG.

This clone was counted a few times. Each gene name is a mouse one. The CDR3 bases that were read are TGTGCCAGCAGTGAAGAAGGACAGGGGGCAAACACA. Translated, it gives CASSEEGQGANT. In full, the CDR3 reads CASSEEGQGANTEVFF. This chain joins TRBV13-1 and TRBJ1-1; 10 bases match TRBD1. Read data end 4 residues before the CDR3 end; the end is taken from the germline J gene. J gave up 0 bases and V 2 bases, and 4 bases lay outside the gene matches. This CDR3 is 16 amino acids long. CDR1 is NSHNY, CDR2 SYGAGN, per germline.

This clone was counted only a few times. Mouse names are used for the genes. The missing CDR3 end, 4 residues past where the read stops, is filled in from the germline J gene. This chain links TRBV3 with TRBJ2-7, with TRBD1 as a possible D gene (6 bases). Germline V lookup: CDR1 SNHLY, CDR2 FYNGKV (reference sequence). CDR3 length: 15 residues. V lost 5 bases and J lost 0, with 14 bases in between. The CDR3 loop reads CASSHPRGSSYEQYF. CDR3 DNA, as far as it was read: TGTGCCAGCAGCCACCCTAGGGGGTCCTCCTAT.

In this sample, this clone turned up a few times. All gene names here are mouse names. CDR3 DNA, as far as it was read: TGTGCCAGCGGCGGGACTGGGGATAACTATGCT. Its translation: CASGGTGDNYA. In full, the CDR3 is CASGGTGDNYAEQFF. J is TRBJ2-1 and V is TRBV13-1; 10 bases map to TRBD2. The read ends 4 residues shy of where the CDR3 ends; the end is completed using the germline J gene. Germline CDR1 NSHNY, CDR2 SYGAGN. The CDR3 sequence is 15 residues long. V trimming: 7 bases; J trimming: 0 bases; junction bases outside the gene matches: 4.

This clone appeared many times. All gene names here are mouse names. The DNA ends 4 residues before the CDR3 does, and the rest of the CDR3 is filled in from the germline J gene. The chain links TRBV13-1 to TRBJ2-1; TRBD1 might be the D (6 bases). The CDR3 totals 13 residues. The germline V and J ends were trimmed by 4 bases and 2 bases, with 7 bases remaining between them. The germline CDR1 and CDR2 sequences are NSHNY and SYGAGN. The sequenced part of the CDR3 DNA is TGTGCCAGCAGTACAGGGTACTATGCT. Translation gives CASSTGYYA. From start to end, the CDR3 is CASSTGYYAEQFF.

In its sample, this clone ranks as large. TCRdb's protein and the translated DNA diverge at residue 11; the protein reported here is the translation of the DNA. Genes here carry mouse names. Sequencing ends 3 residues short of the CDR3 end; the germline J gene provides the rest. The chain employs TRBV19 and TRBJ1-3; 9 nucleotides agree with TRBD1. The germline V gene encodes CDR1 FNHDT and CDR2 SITEND (reference sequence). This CDR3 is 14 amino acids long. The J segment lost 3 bases and the V segment lost 4 bases, leaving 2 bases of the junction unmatched. CDR3 DNA (partial): TGTGCCAGCAGTGGGACAGGGTATGGAAATACG. As protein: CASSGTGYGNT. The CDR3 in its entirety is CASSGTGYGNTLYF.

This clone was counted at least ten times. A read error likely explains this, since a far larger clone differs by one base. Mouse names are used for the genes. The CDR3 extends 4 residues past the end of the read, so its final part is completed from the germline J gene. Other DNA sequences in the same sample also yield this CDR3. This chain links TRBV19 with TRBJ2-7, with 8 nucleotides matching TRBD2. The V gene's germline CDR1 is FNHDT and CDR2 SITEND (reference sequence). The trim removed 2 bases at V and 1 base at J, leaving 5 bases unmatched. The CDR3 is 15 amino acids. CDR3 in amino acids: CASSIGTGGSYEQYF. The sequenced CDR3 bases are TGTGCCAGCAGTATCGGGACTGGCGGTTCCTAT.

This clone was seen a handful of times. Mouse germline and gene names are used. Read data end 4 residues before the CDR3 end; the end is taken from the germline J gene. The rearrangement joins TRBV1 to TRBJ2-4; 10 bases map to TRBD2. Germline V gene sequence: CDR1 NSQYPW, CDR2 LRSPGD (reference sequence). The CDR3 has 19 residues. V gave up 0 bases and J gave up 0 bases; unmatched junction bases: 9. The sequenced part of the CDR3 DNA is TGCACCTGCAGTGCAGATCACGGCTGGGGGGGCGCCAGTCAAAAC. It yields the protein CTCSADHGWGGASQN. Given in full, the CDR3 is CTCSADHGWGGASQNTLYF.

This clone was seen many times. The gene names given are mouse names. The read gets to within 4 residues of the CDR3 end, and the germline J gene fills in the rest. V and J are TRBV1 and TRBJ2-5; 10 bases fit TRBD2. V gave up 4 bases and J gave up 3 bases; unmatched junction bases: 1. This CDR3 has 14 residues. Germline V gives CDR1 NSQYPW, CDR2 LRSPGD (reference sequence). The CDR3: CTCSGDWGQDTQYF. CDR3 DNA, as far as it was read: TGCACCTGCAGTGGGGACTGGGGACAAGAC.

This clone has only a few counts. The gene symbols are mouse symbols. With the read ending 4 residues before the CDR3 end, the germline J gene is used to fill in that end. The chain joins TRBV13-1 to TRBJ2-1; 7 bases match TRBD1. The CDR3 sequence is 16 residues long. With 0 bases clipped from V and 0 bases from J, the junction kept 3 bases outside the gene matches. Per the germline V gene, CDR1 is NSHNY and CDR2 is SYGAGN. The CDR3 sequence: CASSDGHRGNYAEQFF. The CDR3 bases that were read are TGTGCCAGCAGTGATGGTCACAGGGGTAACTATGCT.

This clone was found many times. Genes and germline are mouse. The sequence runs out 4 residues before the end of the CDR3; the remainder is reconstructed from the germline J gene. The chain is built from TRBV31 and TRBJ2-5; the match to TRBD1 covers 7 bases. V was pared by 1 base and J by 1 base, with 2 bases of the junction left unmatched. Germline V CDR1 and CDR2: GKSSPN, SITVG. CDR3 length: 14 amino acids. This chain's CDR3 is CAWSPGTDQDTQYF. Incomplete CDR3 DNA: TGTGCCTGGAGTCCTGGGACAGACCAAGAC.

This clone was seen ten or more times. These gene names are mouse names. Read data end 4 residues before the CDR3 end; the end is taken from the germline J gene. This sequence joins TRBV13-2 and TRBJ2-5, with 9 bases lining up with TRBD1. This CDR3 has 17 residues. V gave up 2 bases and J gave up 3 bases; unmatched junction bases: 10. Germline CDR1 reads NNHNN; CDR2 reads SYGAGS (reference sequence). CDR3 bases read: TGTGCCAGCGGTGAGCCCGGGACAGGGAAAGGGCAAGAC. This encodes CASGEPGTGKGQD. The full-length CDR3 reads as CASGEPGTGKGQDTQYF.

Regarding this clone: One base separates it from a far larger clone, so it is likely a read error. Gene names follow the mouse nomenclature. The CDR3 is cut off 4 residues early in the read; its end comes from the germline J gene. The sample carries other DNA sequences with the same CDR3. This chain links TRBV13-1 with TRBJ2-1; 8 positions agree with TRBD1. Germline V gene data show CDR1 as NSHNY and CDR2 as SYGAGN. The V and J ends lost 5 bases and 6 bases, in that order; junction bases with no gene match: 13. The CDR3 totals 16 residues. The CDR3 loop reads CASSSSGTGGFAEQFF. The covered CDR3 bases are TGTGCCAGCAGCTCATCCGGGACAGGCGGCTTTGCT.

In its sample, this clone was seen a few times. This likely traces to a read error, being one base from a far larger clone. The gene names here belong to mouse. The sequence runs out 4 residues before the end of the CDR3; the remainder is reconstructed from the germline J gene. Within the sample, other DNA sequences also encode this same CDR3. The V gene is TRBV13-1, the J gene TRBJ1-1; the D gene is possibly TRBD1 (6 bases). CDR3 length equals 14 residues. Germline assignment: CDR1 NSHNY and CDR2 SYGAGN. CDR3 bases read: TGTGCCAGCAGTGAGGGACTCGGGGGGCGA. This codes for CASSEGLGGR. The whole CDR3 protein reads CASSEGLGGREVFF.

This clone showed up just a few times. Genes and germline come from the mouse. The CDR3 end falls 4 residues outside the read, so it is completed with the germline J gene. The rearrangement links TRBV13-3 to TRBJ2-1; 9 bases map to TRBD1. This CDR3 is 14 amino acids long. In germline, CDR1 is NNHDY, CDR2 SYVADS. Trimming at V came to 5 bases and at J to 6 bases, leaving 6 bases not matched to a gene. Here the CDR3 reads CASSQGDRAAEQFF. The sequenced part of the CDR3 DNA is TGTGCCAGCAGCCAAGGGGACAGGGCTGCT.

The sample holds many counts of this clone. Gene names and germline refer to mouse. The read stops 4 residues short of the end of the CDR3; the missing end is completed from the germline J gene. This chain joins TRBV19 and TRBJ1-1; D may be TRBD1 (6 bases). Germline assignment: CDR1 FNHDT and CDR2 SITEND (reference sequence). Trimming cost V 6 bases and J 4 bases, with 16 bases left between them. This CDR3 region has 14 residues. The covered CDR3 bases are TGTGCCAGCACCCATAAAGGGGGGGGCACA. Amino acids: CASTHKGGGT. The entire CDR3 is CASTHKGGGTEVFF.

This clone came up many times. These gene names are mouse names. The DNA ends 4 residues before the CDR3 does, and the rest of the CDR3 is filled in from the germline J gene. The chain combines TRBV29 with TRBJ2-2, with TRBD2 matching over 9 bases. The CDR3 covers 16 residues. The V segment lost 0 bases and the J segment 4 bases; nucleotides outside the gene matches: 3. Germline values: CDR1 MSHET, CDR2 SYDVDS. The CDR3 sequence: CASSLSGLGFTGQLYF. Incomplete CDR3 DNA: TGTGCTAGCAGTTTATCCGGACTGGGGTTCACCGGG.

This clone was found many times. Gene names follow the mouse nomenclature. The DNA ends 4 residues before the CDR3 does, and the rest of the CDR3 is filled in from the germline J gene. V is TRBV13-3 and J is TRBJ2-3, with 7 bases aligning to TRBD1. The CDR3 is 15 amino acids. After removal of 6 bases from V and 1 base from J, the junction contained 8 bases not matched to a gene. Germline CDR1 is NNHDY and CDR2 is SYVADS. The CDR3 loop is CASNDRAGGAETLYF. The CDR3 bases that were read are TGTGCCAGCAACGACAGGGCGGGAGGTGCAGAA.

Regarding this clone: Gene names and germline match the mouse. The sequence runs out 4 residues before the end of the CDR3; the remainder is reconstructed from the germline J gene. The chain combines TRBV1 with TRBJ1-1, with 7 bases that match TRBD1. CDR3 length: 14 residues. CDR1 NSQYPW and CDR2 LRSPGD come from the germline V gene (reference sequence). CDR3 DNA, as far as it was read: TGCCCGTGCAGTGAGGGGGCGCGTTACACA. Protein: CPCSEGARYT. The entire CDR3 is CPCSEGARYTEVFF.

This clone was seen many times. Here the gene names and germline are mouse. The CDR3 goes on 4 residues after the read ends, and that part is filled in from the germline J gene. The rearrangement links TRBV13-2 to TRBJ2-4; 10 nucleotides agree with TRBD1. This CDR3 is built from 16 residues. Germline trimming cut 3 bases from V and 0 bases from J; bases unmatched to any gene: 4. Germline loops: CDR1 NNHNN, CDR2 SYGAGS (reference sequence). CDR3 amino acids: CASGARDRGSQNTLYF. The sequenced CDR3 bases are TGTGCCAGCGGTGCCCGGGACAGGGGTAGTCAAAAC.

This clone was counted many times. Each gene name is a mouse one. Read coverage stops 4 residues before the CDR3 terminus; the germline J gene supplies the remainder. This chain connects TRBV19 to TRBJ2-2, with D maybe TRBD1 (6 bases). V lost 3 bases to trimming and J lost 1 base, with 10 bases between them. CDR1 and CDR2 (germline): FNHDT, SITEND (reference sequence). The CDR3 sequence is 15 residues long. The CDR3 sequence: CASSRPGENTGQLYF. The covered CDR3 bases are TGTGCCAGCAGTAGGCCAGGGGAAAACACCGGG.

Details on this clone: TCRdb's protein does not match the DNA translation at residue 14; the protein provided is translated from the DNA. Gene and germline names: mouse. The CDR3 sequence is CASTPDRGNSYNSPLYF. The covered CDR3 bases are TGTGCCAGCACCCCGGACAGGGGGAATTCCTATAATTCGCCC. The chain couples TRBV19 to TRBJ1-6; 10 bases map to TRBD1. The read finishes 3 residues shy of the CDR3 end, and the germline J gene is used to complete it. TRBJ1-6 is labeled an ORF, and its function is uncertain. Looked up from germline, CDR1 is FNHDT and CDR2 is SITEND (reference sequence). The CDR3 extends over 17 amino acids. With 6 bases clipped from V and 0 bases from J, the junction kept 6 bases outside the gene matches.

This clone was seen at least ten times. The genes are named according to mouse. The read halts 4 residues ahead of the CDR3 end, with the missing end drawn from the germline J gene. The chain combines TRBV19 with TRBJ1-2, with a possible D match to TRBD1 (5 bases). The CDR3 runs 14 residues. V lost 3 bases to trimming and J lost 0 bases, with 9 bases between them. Germline V lookup: CDR1 FNHDT, CDR2 SITEND (reference sequence). The DNA read from the CDR3 is TGTGCCAGCAGTAATGACAGAGCAAACTCC. It specifies CASSNDRANS. The CDR3 in its entirety is CASSNDRANSDYTF.

This clone occurred a few times. This sequence is one base from a far larger clone and is likely a read error. Gene names and germline refer to mouse. The CDR3 goes on 4 residues after the read ends, and that part is filled in from the germline J gene. This rearrangement joins TRBV13-2 to TRBJ2-1, with D maybe TRBD1 (7 bases). The V gene's germline CDR1 is NNHNN and CDR2 SYGAGS (reference sequence). The CDR3 length is 13 residues. The CDR3 protein is CACGEGARAEQFF. CDR3 DNA, as far as it was read: TGTGCCTGCGGTGAGGGGGCGCGAGCT.

This clone is termed hyperexpanded (1% or more). The DNA translation disagrees with the TCRdb protein at residue 12, so the protein in this description comes from the DNA. Genes and germline come from the mouse. The read is 3 residues too short to cover the CDR3 end, so that end is filled in from the germline J gene. The V and J genes are TRBV17 and TRBJ1-3; 8 bases match TRBD1. The V and J ends lost 6 bases and 0 bases, in that order; junction bases with no gene match: 4. Per germline, CDR1 MNHDT and CDR2 YYDKIL. The CDR3 extends over 15 amino acids. This CDR3 is CASSNRGGSGNTLYF. CDR3 bases read: TGTGCTAGCAGCAACAGGGGGGGTTCTGGAAATACG.